Below are 12 T cell receptor beta chains sequenced from a single sample in a study of T cell repertoires in cytomegalovirus infection. TCRdb reprocessed the reads via MiXCR and lists one record per CDR3 protein. The sample includes hundreds of thousands of distinct CDR3 sequences, roughly 15% of them seen just once. What was sequenced was PBMCs. The source is a human donor in good health (CMV status not recorded). Some clones in this sample may be carry-over from other donors' samples.

The rearrangement links TRBV3-1 to TRBJ2-1; TRBD2 matches 10 bases. Germline values: CDR1 LGHDT, CDR2 YNNKEL (reference sequence). The CDR3 is 15 residues long. Trimming cost V 6 bases and J 8 bases; bases outside gene matches: 10. The CDR3 nucleotides are TGTGCCAGCAGTCTGGAGCGGGGGGGCATCGATGAGCAGTTCTTC. Translating it yields CASSLERGGIDEQFF.

This clonotype has a count of ten or more. This sequence joins TRBV7-2 and TRBJ2-1; 12 nucleotides align to TRBD2. In germline, CDR1 is SGHTA, CDR2 FQGNSA. The ends lost 1 base at V and 7 bases at J; junction bases unmatched: 2. The CDR3 loop spans 15 amino acids. CDR3 in amino acids: CASSLELAGGNEQFF. As DNA, the CDR3 is TGTGCCAGCAGCTTAGAGCTAGCGGGGGGGAATGAGCAGTTCTTC.

Comments on this clonotype: A much larger clone differs by one base, so this may be a read error. The chain joins TRBV4-1 to TRBJ2-1; no clear D. Deletions cut 4 bases from V and 8 bases from J, with 15 bases between. The CDR3 length is 14 residues. Germline CDR1 reads MGHRA; CDR2 reads YSYEKL. Here the CDR3 reads CASSRLAAWDEQFF. In DNA form, the CDR3 reads TGCGCCAGCAGCCGACTCGCGGCCTGGGATGAGCAGTTCTTC.

This clonotype appeared many times. The chain employs TRBV7-2 and TRBJ1-3, with 8 bases identical to TRBD1. The CDR3 length is 17 residues. The V and J ends lost 5 bases and 3 bases, in that order; junction bases with no gene match: 12. Germline V gene sequence: CDR1 SGHTA, CDR2 FQGNSA. The CDR3 sequence is CASSPHPQGDLGNTIYF. The CDR3 nucleotides are TGTGCCAGCAGCCCACATCCACAGGGGGATCTTGGAAACACCATATATTTT. The variable domain in full, with the rest retrieved from reference TRBV7-2 and TRBJ1-3, is GAGVSQSPSNKVTEKGKDVELRCDPISGHTALYWYRQSLGQGLEFLIYFQGNSAPDKSGLPSDRFSAERTGGSVSTLTIQRTQQEDSAVYLCASSPHPQGDLGNTIYFGEGSWLTVV.

The sample holds many counts of this clonotype. The CDR3 reads CASSEYQGRGQETQYF. CDR3 coding DNA: TGTGCCAGCAGTGAATATCAGGGCCGAGGCCAAGAGACCCAGTACTTC. The chain employs TRBV25-1 and TRBJ2-5; D may be TRBD1 (5 bases). This CDR3 is built from 16 residues. V shed 0 bases and J shed 1 base, with 12 bases lying between them. Germline CDR1 and CDR2: MGHDK and SYGVNS.

This clonotype has a handful of counts. The chain carries TRBV12-3 or TRBV12-4 and TRBJ2-2, with 7 bases matching TRBD1. V shed 5 bases, J shed 0 bases, and the junction held 6 bases outside the gene matches. The CDR3 extends over 16 amino acids. CDR3 sequence (DNA): TGTGCCAGCAGTCCCAAGGGACAGACGAACACCGGGGAGCTGTTTTTT. This translates into CASSPKGQTNTGELFF.

This clonotype was counted only a few times. The rearrangement uses TRBV5-1 and TRBJ2-3, with D unclear. The CDR3 extends over 13 amino acids. Looked up from germline, CDR1 is SGHRS and CDR2 is YFSETQ. Trimming cost V 3 bases and J 6 bases, with 11 bases left between them. CDR3 residues: CASSSDAADTQYF. CDR3 nucleotide sequence: TGCGCCAGCAGCTCGGATGCCGCGGATACGCAGTATTTT. The whole variable domain, filled in from reference TRBV5-1 and TRBJ2-3, reads KAGVTQTPRYLIKTRGQQVTLSCSPISGHRSVSWYQQTPGQGLQFLFEYFSETQRNKGNFPGRFSGRQFSNSRSEMNVSTLELGDSALYLCASSSDAADTQYFGPGTRLTVL.

This clonotype was recorded a few times. The chain is built from TRBV6-1 and TRBJ1-2, with 7 bases identical to TRBD1. J lost 2 bases, V lost 5 bases, and 11 bases had no gene match. CDR1 and CDR2 from the germline V gene are MNHNS and SASEGT. The CDR3 extends over 16 amino acids. The CDR3 reads CASSSQRTGVNYGYTF. Written as DNA, the CDR3 is TGTGCCAGCAGTTCCCAACGGACAGGAGTAAACTATGGCTACACCTTC.

This clonotype has ten or more counts. V gene TRBV28 combines with J gene TRBJ2-4; TRBD1 is a possible D gene (6 bases). V gave up 5 bases and J gave up 7 bases, with 12 bases separating them. The CDR3 totals 13 residues. Germline V gene lookup returns CDR1 MDHEN and CDR2 SYDVKM. CDR3 sequence reads: CASSVAGENIQYF. CDR3 in DNA: TGTGCCAGCAGTGTCGCAGGGGAGAACATTCAGTACTTC.

This clonotype was counted at least ten times. The chain has TRBV12-3 or TRBV12-4 and TRBJ1-3; D gene unclear. Trimming removed 3 bases at V and 4 bases at J, with 10 bases between. This CDR3 has 14 residues. The CDR3 reads CASSLSAKGNTIYF. The CDR3, as DNA: TGTGCCAGCAGTTTGTCGGCAAAAGGAAACACCATATATTTT.

At least ten counts were recorded for this clonotype. The V and J genes are TRBV28 and TRBJ1-4; D remains ambiguous. Between the trimmed V and J ends, which lost 6 bases and 6 bases, there was a span of 8 bases. The germline gives CDR1 MDHEN, CDR2 SYDVKM. The CDR3 sequence is 12 residues long. The CDR3 DNA is TGTGCCAGCAGCCCAGGACATGAAAAACTGTTTTTT. It is translated as CASSPGHEKLFF.

This clonotype was recorded at least ten times. The CDR3 nucleotides read TGTGCCAGCAAAAGGCGGGGGGGCCATGAGCAGTTCTTC. Amino acid sequence: CASKRRGGHEQFF. The chain links TRBV28 to TRBJ2-1; the match to TRBD2 covers 9 bases. CDR1 and CDR2 (germline): MDHEN, SYDVKM. This CDR3 spans 13 amino acids. V dropped 7 bases and J dropped 8; count of bases not matched to a gene: 6. The whole variable domain, remainder taken from reference TRBV28 and TRBJ2-1, is DVKVTQSSRYLVKRTGEKVFLECVQDMDHENMFWYRQDPGLGLRLIYFSYDVKMKEKGDIPEGYSVSREKKERFSLILESASTNQTSMYLCASKRRGGHEQFFGPGTRLTVL.